The 11 T cell receptor beta chains in this list originate from one sample, sequenced in a study of Graves' ophthalmopathy and Graves' hyperthyroidism. RNA transcripts provided the template for amplifying TCR beta CDR3 regions. Scientists carried out first-round RT-PCR using HTBI primers and then a second-round multiplex PCR. TCRdb used MiXCR to reprocess the multiplex PCR reads, holding one entry per CDR3 protein. This sample has about 400,000 distinct CDR3 sequences, with 15% to 17% found just once. Material for sequencing was peripheral blood. These receptors all stem from a woman aged 18-35 years with stable Graves' hyperthyroidism.

A single count supports this clonotype. This chain connects TRBV6-2 or TRBV6-3 to TRBJ2-6; D gene uncertain. The CDR3 contains 15 residues. Germline V lookup: CDR1 MNHEY, CDR2 SVGEGT. Trimming stripped 1 base from V and 2 bases from J, with 6 bases between. CDR3 loop: CASSYWGTGANVLTF. The CDR3 bases are TGTGCCAGCAGTTACTGGGGAACTGGGGCCAACGTCCTGACTTTC.

This clonotype has ten or more counts. This chain uses TRBV6-5 with TRBJ1-2; D is perhaps TRBD1 (5 bases). The length of the CDR3 is 15 residues. V lost 7 bases and J lost 3, with 18 bases in between. Germline V gene lookup returns CDR1 MNHEY and CDR2 SVGAGI. The CDR3 here is CASNNKGRGDYGYTF. The CDR3 DNA reads as TGTGCCAGCAACAATAAGGGGAGGGGTGACTATGGCTACACCTTC.

The sample holds many counts of this clonotype. The chain is built from TRBV7-2 and TRBJ1-5, with no clear D. CDR3 length equals 14 residues. Trimming cost V 3 bases and J 2 bases, with 8 bases left between them. The V gene's germline CDR1 is SGHTA and CDR2 FQGNSA. DNA for the CDR3: TGTGCCAGCAGCTTCTCGCCAGGCAATCAGCCCCAGCATTTT. Translation gives CASSFSPGNQPQHF. Using reference TRBV7-2 and TRBJ1-5 for the parts outside the CDR3, the full variable domain is GAGVSQSPSNKVTEKGKDVELRCDPISGHTALYWYRQSLGQGLEFLIYFQGNSAPDKSGLPSDRFSAERTGGSVSTLTIQRTQQEDSAVYLCASSFSPGNQPQHFGDGTRLSIL.

The V call is TRBV2, the J call TRBJ2-5; possibly TRBD2 for D (6 bases). Germline assignment: CDR1 SNHLY and CDR2 FYNNEI. The V end was cut by 4 bases, the J end by 5 bases, with 11 bases between. The CDR3 spans 13 residues. The CDR3 sequence: CASSGGDMETQYF. The DNA of the CDR3 is TGTGCCAGCAGTGGCGGGGATATGGAGACCCAGTACTTC.

This clonotype was detected many times. The J gene is TRBJ1-2, the V gene TRBV4-1; D call uncertain. V lost 0 bases and J lost 8, with 7 bases in between. The CDR3 covers 12 residues. Germline CDR1 is MGHRA and CDR2 is YSYEKL. The CDR3: CASSQEMGGYTF. The CDR3 region has the DNA TGCGCCAGCAGCCAAGAGATGGGGGGCTACACCTTC.

This clonotype came up many times. This sequence joins TRBV10-3 and TRBJ1-1; 7 bases align to TRBD1. Germline CDR1 and CDR2: ENHRY and SYGVKD. This CDR3 contains 13 residues. The junction had 8 bases not matched to a gene; V was cut back by 4 bases and J by 9 bases. The CDR3 reads CAISGTGPNQAFF. The CDR3 nucleotides read TGTGCCATCAGTGGGACAGGACCCAACCAAGCTTTCTTT.

This clonotype has only one observation. The chain recombines TRBV12-3 or TRBV12-4 with TRBJ1-1; D is ambiguous. V was shortened by 6 bases and J by 4 bases, with 15 bases between the two germline ends. This CDR3 has 14 amino acids. The CDR3 loop is CASSSARRGTEAFF. The DNA for the CDR3 is TGTGCCAGCAGCTCCGCGCGGCGGGGCACTGAAGCTTTCTTT.

This clonotype was seen repeatedly, ten times or more. CDR3 nucleotides: TGCAGTGCTAGAGTCCCCCGCGGCGCGAACACTGAAGCTTTCTTT. Translating gives CSARVPRGANTEAFF. The V and J genes are TRBV20-1 and TRBJ1-1; D ambiguous. Germline-derived CDR1 and CDR2 are DFQATT and SNEGSKA (reference sequence). The CDR3 totals 15 residues. V shed 1 base and J shed 1 base, with 13 bases lying between them.

This clonotype was detected ten times or more. The chain carries TRBV7-2 and TRBJ1-2; TRBD1 aligns across 9 bases. Trimming cost V 3 bases and J 6 bases; bases outside gene matches: 5. Germline V gives CDR1 SGHTA, CDR2 FQGNSA. The CDR3 extends over 14 amino acids. CDR3 nucleotide sequence: TGTGCCAGCAGCTTCCGGGACAGGGAGGATGGCTACACCTTC. Translated: CASSFRDREDGYTF.

In its sample, this clonotype was seen many times. This chain uses TRBV2 with TRBJ1-1; D gene unclear. The V gene lost 3 bases and the J gene lost 1 base, with 18 bases spanning the gap. The CDR3 is 17 residues long. In germline, CDR1 is SNHLY, CDR2 FYNNEI. The CDR3 bases are TGTGCCAGCAGTGACGAGTATTTGACCGACCGGAACACTGAAGCTTTCTTT. Translation gives CASSDEYLTDRNTEAFF. Using reference TRBV2 and TRBJ1-1 for the parts outside the CDR3, the full variable domain is EPEVTQTPSHQVTQMGQEVILRCVPISNHLYFYWYRQILGQKVEFLVSFYNNEISEKSEIFDDQFSVERPDGSNFTLKIRSTKLEDSAMYFCASSDEYLTDRNTEAFFGQGTRLTVV.

This clonotype was detected ten times or more. The chain joins TRBV27 to TRBJ1-2; D perhaps matches TRBD1 (6 bases). CDR1 is MNHEY, CDR2 SMNVEV, per germline (reference sequence). CDR3 size: 11 residues. The germline V and J ends were trimmed by 6 bases and 8 bases, with 10 bases remaining between them. The DNA of the CDR3 is TGTGCCAGCAGCACAGGGTACGGCTACACCTTC. Residues: CASSTGYGYTF.